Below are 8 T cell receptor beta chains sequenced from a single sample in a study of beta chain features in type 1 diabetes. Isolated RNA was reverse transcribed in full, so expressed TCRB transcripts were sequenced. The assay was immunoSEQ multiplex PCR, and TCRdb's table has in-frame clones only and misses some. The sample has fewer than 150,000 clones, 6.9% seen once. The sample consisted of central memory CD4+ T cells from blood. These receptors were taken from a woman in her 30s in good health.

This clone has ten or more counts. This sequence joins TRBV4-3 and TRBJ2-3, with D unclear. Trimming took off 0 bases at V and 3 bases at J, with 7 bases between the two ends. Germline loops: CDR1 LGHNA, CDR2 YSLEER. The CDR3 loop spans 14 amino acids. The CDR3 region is CASSQEYQTDTQYF. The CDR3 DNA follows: TGCGCCAGCAGCCAAGAATACCAGACAGATACGCAGTATTTT.

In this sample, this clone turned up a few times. CDR3 residues: CATRRDFGTDTQYF. CDR3 in DNA: TGTGCCACCCGGCGCGACTTCGGCACAGATACGCAGTATTTT. This chain connects TRBV19 to TRBJ2-3; D ambiguous. Germline CDR1 and CDR2: LNHDA and SQIVND (reference sequence). This CDR3 has 14 amino acids. V was cut by 10 bases and J by 1 base, with 15 bases left in between. The entire variable domain, with the rest obtained from reference TRBV19 and TRBJ2-3, is as follows: DGGITQSPKYLFRKEGQNVTLSCEQNLNHDAMYWYRQDPGQGLRLIYYSQIVNDFQKGDIAEGYSVSREKKESFPLTVTSAQKNPTAFYLCATRRDFGTDTQYFGPGTRLTVL.

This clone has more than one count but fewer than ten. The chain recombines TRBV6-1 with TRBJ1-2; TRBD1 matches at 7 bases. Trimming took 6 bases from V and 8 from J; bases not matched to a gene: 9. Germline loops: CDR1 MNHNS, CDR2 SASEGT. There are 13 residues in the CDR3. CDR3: CASSPDRTRGYTF. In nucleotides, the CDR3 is TGTGCCAGCAGCCCGGACAGGACCCGAGGCTACACCTTC.

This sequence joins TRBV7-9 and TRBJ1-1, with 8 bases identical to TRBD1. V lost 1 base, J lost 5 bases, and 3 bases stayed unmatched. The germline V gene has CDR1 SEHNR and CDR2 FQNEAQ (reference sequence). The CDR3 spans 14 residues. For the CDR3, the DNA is TGTGCCAGCAGCTTAGTTAGGGACAGGACTGAAGCTTTCTTT. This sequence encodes CASSLVRDRTEAFF.

CDR3 sequence: CASSLVGGEIDEQYF. CDR3 DNA: TGTGCCAGCAGCTTAGTTGGGGGCGAGATTGACGAGCAGTACTTC. The gene calls are TRBV7-8 and TRBJ2-7; possible D gene TRBD1, 6 bases. The CDR3 covers 15 residues. Trimming removed 1 base from V and 5 bases from J, with 15 bases in between. Germline lookup yields CDR1 SGHVS and CDR2 FQNEAQ.

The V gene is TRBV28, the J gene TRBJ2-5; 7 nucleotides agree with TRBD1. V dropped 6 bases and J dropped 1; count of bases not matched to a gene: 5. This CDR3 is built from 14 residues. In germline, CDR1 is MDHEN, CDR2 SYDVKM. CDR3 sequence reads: CASSQQGSQETQYF. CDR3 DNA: TGTGCCAGCAGCCAACAGGGGTCCCAAGAGACCCAGTACTTC.

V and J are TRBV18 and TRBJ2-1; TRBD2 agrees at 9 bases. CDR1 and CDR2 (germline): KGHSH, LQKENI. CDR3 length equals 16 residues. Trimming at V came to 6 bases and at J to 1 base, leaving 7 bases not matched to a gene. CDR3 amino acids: CASSPRTSGSYNEQFF. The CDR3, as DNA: TGTGCCAGCTCTCCTAGAACTAGCGGGTCCTACAATGAGCAGTTCTTC.

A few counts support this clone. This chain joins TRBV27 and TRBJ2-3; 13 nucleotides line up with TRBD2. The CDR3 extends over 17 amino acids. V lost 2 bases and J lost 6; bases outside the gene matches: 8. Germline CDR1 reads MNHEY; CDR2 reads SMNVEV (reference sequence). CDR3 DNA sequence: TGTGCCAGCAGTTTAAGGACTAGCGGGAGAGTCAGTGATACGCAGTATTTT. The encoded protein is CASSLRTSGRVSDTQYF.